The 21 T cell receptor beta chains below come from one sample, sequenced in a study of blood T cell repertoires in COVID-19. TCRdb keeps only in-frame clones here, not all; method: immunoSEQ multiplex PCR. Among about 210,000 clones listed, roughly four fifths were seen once. Sequencing was carried out using peripheral blood. Every receptor here comes from a woman aged 35 to 49 with acute or convalescent COVID-19.

This clone was counted only a few times. This sample includes further DNA sequences coding for the same CDR3. The rearrangement joins TRBV19 to TRBJ1-2, with 8 bases lining up with TRBD1. Trimming removed 6 bases from V and 1 base from J; junction bases left unmatched: 4. The germline gives CDR1 LNHDA, CDR2 SQIVND (reference sequence). This CDR3 is 14 amino acids long. The CDR3 spells CASRGTGNNYGYTF. The CDR3, as DNA: TGTGCCAGTAGGGGGACAGGAAATAACTATGGCTACACCTTC.

The rearrangement links TRBV5-1 to TRBJ2-6; TRBD1 aligns across 9 bases. Unmatched junction bases numbered 4, after V lost 4 bases and J lost 2 bases. The CDR3 contains 16 residues. CDR1 SGHRS and CDR2 YFSETQ come from the germline V gene. CDR3 in amino acids: CASSTRTGAGANVLTF. The CDR3 DNA reads as TGCGCCAGCAGCACCCGGACAGGGGCTGGGGCCAACGTCCTGACTTTC.

J is TRBJ2-7 and V is TRBV19, with TRBD2 as a possible D gene (7 bases). The CDR3 sequence is 13 residues long. CDR1 is LNHDA and CDR2 is SQIVND in the germline V gene (reference sequence). V was trimmed by 4 bases and J by 5 bases, leaving 12 bases between them. DNA for the CDR3: TGTGCCAGTAGTAACAGGGCGGGGGACGAGCAGTACTTC. It specifies CASSNRAGDEQYF.

The chain couples TRBV19 to TRBJ2-2; 7 bases align to TRBD1. V lost 4 bases to trimming and J lost 8 bases; unmatched junction nucleotides: 4. Germline CDR1 reads LNHDA; CDR2 reads SQIVND (reference sequence). The CDR3 spans 13 residues. DNA for the CDR3: TGTGCCAGTAGTACCCGGACAGGAGGGGAGCTGTTTTTT. It encodes CASSTRTGGELFF.

This clone was counted a single time. The chain joins TRBV30 to TRBJ1-2; 11 bases match TRBD1. This CDR3 is built from 18 residues. The V segment lost 2 bases and the J segment 1 base; nucleotides outside the gene matches: 12. CDR1 is GTSNPN and CDR2 is SVGIG in the germline V gene (reference sequence). DNA for the CDR3: TGTGCCTGGAGTCTCCCGGGACAGGGGGGGATTTATAACTATGGCTACACCTTC. Translation gives CAWSLPGQGGIYNYGYTF.

The chain uses TRBV19 and TRBJ1-2; D possibly corresponds to TRBD1 (5 bases). The length of the CDR3 is 14 residues. Germline V gives CDR1 LNHDA, CDR2 SQIVND (reference sequence). V lost 6 bases and J 3 bases, leaving 14 bases between the germline ends. This CDR3 is CASRRRQTYYGYTF. For the CDR3, the DNA is TGTGCCAGTAGACGGCGACAGACATACTATGGCTACACCTTC. Together with reference TRBV19 and TRBJ1-2, the CDR3 gives the full variable domain: DGGITQSPKYLFRKEGQNVTLSCEQNLNHDAMYWYRQDPGQGLRLIYYSQIVNDFQKGDIAEGYSVSREKKESFPLTVTSAQKNPTAFYLCASRRRQTYYGYTFGSGTRLTVV.

This clone appeared once. The chain couples TRBV15 to TRBJ1-2, with D possibly being TRBD1 (6 bases). V lost 3 bases and J 7 bases, leaving 27 bases between the germline ends. The CDR3 is 18 residues long. Germline V gene sequence: CDR1 LNHNV, CDR2 YYDKDF (reference sequence). The CDR3 DNA is TGTGCCACCAGCAGCTCCGGAGGCAGGGGTTCTCCCTCGAGTGGCTACACCTTC. Its translation: CATSSSGGRGSPSSGYTF.

This clone occurred a few times. The DNA for the CDR3 is TGTGCCAGTAGTCCACAGGGGGGCACCGGGGAGCTGTTTTTT. It encodes CASSPQGGTGELFF. This chain connects TRBV19 to TRBJ2-2, with 8 bases lining up with TRBD1. CDR1 is LNHDA and CDR2 is SQIVND in the germline V gene (reference sequence). The CDR3 is made up of 14 amino acids. V shed 5 bases and J 4 bases; nucleotides not matched to a gene: 3.

This chain uses TRBV19 with TRBJ1-4; D is unclear. Germline V lookup: CDR1 LNHDA, CDR2 SQIVND (reference sequence). The CDR3 sequence is 17 residues long. V was trimmed by 0 bases and J by 0 bases, leaving 11 bases between them. CDR3 sequence (DNA): TGTGCCAGTAGTATAGACGCCAACCTAGCAACTAATGAAAAACTGTTTTTT. Translating gives CASSIDANLATNEKLFF.

This clone was found a few times. This chain uses TRBV5-1 with TRBJ2-1, with a possible D match to TRBD1 (5 bases). Germline V gene lookup returns CDR1 SGHRS and CDR2 YFSETQ. The V end lost 0 bases, the J end lost 6 bases, and 13 bases lay between the germline ends. The CDR3 is 15 amino acids. The CDR3 nucleotides read TGCGCCAGCAGCTTGGATGGGGCCAGGGTCAATGAGCAGTTCTTC. Translating gives CASSLDGARVNEQFF. The full variable domain, rest sourced from reference TRBV5-1 and TRBJ2-1, is KAGVTQTPRYLIKTRGQQVTLSCSPISGHRSVSWYQQTPGQGLQFLFEYFSETQRNKGNFPGRFSGRQFSNSRSEMNVSTLELGDSALYLCASSLDGARVNEQFFGPGTRLTVL.

The sample holds one count of this clone. V and J are TRBV7-9 and TRBJ1-3; tentative D call: TRBD1 (5 bases). The CDR3 totals 18 residues. The germline CDR1 and CDR2 sequences are SEHNR and FQNEAQ (reference sequence). Between the trimmed V and J ends, which lost 3 bases and 3 bases, there was a span of 21 bases. Here the CDR3 DNA reads TGTGCCAGCAGCTTTGGCAGTGGGGCAGGGCGGATTGGAAACACCATATATTTT. Protein: CASSFGSGAGRIGNTIYF.

The sample holds a few counts of this clone. The V gene is TRBV19, the J gene TRBJ1-6, with TRBD1 as a possible D gene (5 bases). Germline V lookup: CDR1 LNHDA, CDR2 SQIVND (reference sequence). The CDR3 covers 15 residues. The V end was cut by 0 bases, the J end by 7 bases, with 10 bases between. CDR3 bases: TGTGCCAGTAGTATAGAGGGGCGCGGAAATTCACCCCTCCACTTT. Its translation: CASSIEGRGNSPLHF.

J is TRBJ1-5 and V is TRBV7-2; weak D call: TRBD1 (5 bases). Trimming stripped 1 base from V and 7 bases from J, with 11 bases between. The V gene's germline CDR1 is SGHTA and CDR2 FQGNSA. This CDR3 is 14 amino acids long. CDR3 sequence reads: CASSLDSGNQPQHF. The DNA of the CDR3 is TGTGCCAGCAGCTTAGATTCAGGGAACCAGCCCCAGCATTTT.

Only a few counts were recorded for this clone. The V and J genes are TRBV7-2 and TRBJ2-7; maybe TRBD2 (6 bases). CDR1 is SGHTA and CDR2 is FQGNSA in the germline V gene. The CDR3 length is 14 residues. The V and J ends lost 2 bases and 2 bases respectively, with 10 bases between them. For the CDR3, the DNA is TGTGCCAGCAGCTTACAAGCGGGTCCCTACGAGCAGTACTTC. This encodes CASSLQAGPYEQYF.

J is TRBJ1-1 and V is TRBV18; maybe TRBD1 (6 bases). There are 15 residues in the CDR3. Germline V CDR1 and CDR2: KGHSH, LQKENI. Trimming took 6 bases from V and 3 from J, leaving 17 bases between them. In DNA form, the CDR3 reads TGTGCCAGCTCGATCTCGGGGGGCGGGGACACTGAAGCTTTCTTT. As protein: CASSISGGGDTEAFF.

This clone was found once. An end of the junction does not agree with germline; a read error may underlie this. This chain uses TRBV7-3 with TRBJ2-2; TRBD2 matches at 11 bases. The CDR3 length is 16 residues. CDR1 and CDR2 (germline): SGHTA, FQGTGA. CDR3 sequence reads: CASSLAGGPNTGELFF. CDR3 DNA: TGCGCCAGCAGCTTAGCGGGGGGGCCGAACACCGGGGAGCTGTTTTTT.

The table lists this clone with a few counts. The V and J genes are TRBV24-1 and TRBJ2-7; D remains ambiguous. Trimming shortened V by 4 bases and J by 0 bases, and 6 bases separated the two germline ends. CDR1 is KGHDR and CDR2 is SFDVKD in the germline V gene. This CDR3 comprises 13 residues. CDR3 residues: CATSDGYSYEQYF. The CDR3 region has the DNA TGTGCCACCAGTGACGGTTACTCCTACGAGCAGTACTTC.

This clone appeared a few times. The V and J genes are TRBV5-1 and TRBJ2-7; the match to TRBD1 covers 8 bases. V was pared by 7 bases and J by 4 bases, with 7 bases of the junction left unmatched. CDR1 and CDR2 (germline): SGHRS, YFSETQ. This CDR3 contains 13 residues. DNA for the CDR3: TGCGCCAGCGGACAGGGTCAGCTGTACGAGCAGTACTTC. Its translation is CASGQGQLYEQYF.

The V gene is TRBV4-1, the J gene TRBJ1-2; D perhaps matches TRBD1 (5 bases). Germline CDR1 MGHRA, CDR2 YSYEKL. Trimming removed 6 bases from V and 6 bases from J, with 8 bases in between. The CDR3 loop spans 11 amino acids. The CDR3 coding sequence is TGCGCCAGCAGTAAGGGGAATGGCTACACCTTC. The encoded protein is CASSKGNGYTF.

This clone appeared once. The V gene is TRBV7-6, the J gene TRBJ1-3, with 7 bases matching TRBD1. V lost 5 bases, J lost 3 bases, and 7 bases stayed unmatched. CDR3 length equals 15 residues. Germline CDR1 and CDR2: SGHVS and FNYEAQ. The CDR3: CASSPHNRGGNTIYF. DNA for the CDR3: TGTGCCAGCAGCCCGCACAACAGGGGTGGAAACACCATATATTTT. The whole variable domain, filled in from reference TRBV7-6 and TRBJ1-3, reads GAGVSQSPRYKVTKRGQDVALRCDPISGHVSLYWYRQALGQGPEFLTYFNYEAQQDKSGLPNDRFSAERPEGSISTLTIQRTEQRDSAMYRCASSPHNRGGNTIYFGEGSWLTVV.

The rearrangement uses TRBV11-2 and TRBJ2-3; D is perhaps TRBD2 (5 bases). The length of the CDR3 is 16 residues. CDR1 and CDR2 (germline): SGHAT, FQNNGV. V was cut by 1 base and J by 0 bases, with 11 bases left in between. The CDR3 DNA is TGTGCCAGCAGCTTAGCCTCGGGGTATAGCACAGATACGCAGTATTTT. This encodes CASSLASGYSTDTQYF.